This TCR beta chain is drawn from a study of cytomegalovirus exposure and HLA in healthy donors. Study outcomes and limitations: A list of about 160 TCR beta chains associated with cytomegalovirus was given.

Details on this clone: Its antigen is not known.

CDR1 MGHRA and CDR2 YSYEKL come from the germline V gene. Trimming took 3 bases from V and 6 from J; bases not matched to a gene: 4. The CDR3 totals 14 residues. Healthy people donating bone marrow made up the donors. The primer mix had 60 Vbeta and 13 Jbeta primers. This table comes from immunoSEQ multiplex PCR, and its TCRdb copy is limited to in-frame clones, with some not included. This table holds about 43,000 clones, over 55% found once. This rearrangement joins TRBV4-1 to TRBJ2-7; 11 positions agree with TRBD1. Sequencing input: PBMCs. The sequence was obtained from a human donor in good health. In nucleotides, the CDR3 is TGCGCCAGCAGCCAGGGGACAGGGGGGATCGAGCAGTACTTC. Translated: CASSQGTGGIEQYF.